The sequence of this TCR beta chain was determined in a study of blood T cell repertoires in COVID-19. Study details: Acute and convalescent COVID-19 samples came from the United States, Italy and Spain.

Original processing notes: It was from reference gene primer amplification that nucleated cell counts were estimated. The repertoire was sequenced with immunoSEQ multiplex PCR; TCRdb's copy has only in-frame clones and lacks some. That table is the source of V, J and clone size, and D and trimming were worked out from the DNA. The table has 210,000 or so clones, over 75% seen once. The CDR3 is 13 amino acids. Trimming at V came to 5 bases and at J to 9 bases, leaving 8 bases not matched to a gene. CDR1 GTSNPN and CDR2 SVGIG come from the germline V gene (reference sequence). The TCR was taken from a man over 45 who had recovered from COVID-19. The specimen was peripheral blood. The gene calls are TRBV30 and TRBJ1-4; the match to TRBD1 covers 8 bases. The CDR3 bases are TGTGCCTGGGATCCCGGACAGGGTCAAAAACTGTTTTTT. Its protein product is CAWDPGQGQKLFF.